This TCR beta chain originates from a study of early T cells in non-severe SARS-CoV-2 infection. Study-level information: RNA in bulk from unsorted whole blood was sequenced, and chains were unpaired.

Attached unique molecular identifiers marked individual cDNA molecules. Using its own MiXCR run on the 5' RACE reads, TCRdb lists one record per CDR3 protein. The sample includes 57,000 or so distinct CDR3 sequences, approximately 5.6% of them seen just once. V was clipped by 0 bases and J by 6 bases; unmatched bases: 11. The germline V gene has CDR1 MNHNY and CDR2 SVGAGI (reference sequence). The CDR3 is 18 amino acids. At least ten counts were recorded for this clonotype. This receptor was taken from an adult who was a healthcare worker with PCR-confirmed SARS-CoV-2 infection or an uninfected control (not recorded which). The material sequenced was whole blood. The chain links TRBV6-6 to TRBJ2-7, with TRBD2 matching 13 bases. The CDR3 DNA reads TGTGCCAGCAGTTACTCTCCAGGAACCGGGACTAGCGGGATCGAGCAGTACTTC. This translates into CASSYSPGTGTSGIEQYF.